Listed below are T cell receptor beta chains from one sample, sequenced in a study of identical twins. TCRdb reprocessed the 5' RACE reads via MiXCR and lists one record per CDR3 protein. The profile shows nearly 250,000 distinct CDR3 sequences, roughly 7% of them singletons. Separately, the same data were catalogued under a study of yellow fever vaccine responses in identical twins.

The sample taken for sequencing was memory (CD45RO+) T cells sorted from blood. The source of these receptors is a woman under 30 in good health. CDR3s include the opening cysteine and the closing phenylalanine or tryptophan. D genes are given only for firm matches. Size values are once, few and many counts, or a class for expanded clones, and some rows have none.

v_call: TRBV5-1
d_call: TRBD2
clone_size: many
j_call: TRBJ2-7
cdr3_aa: CASSLASGRREQYF
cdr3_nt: TGCGCCAGCAGCTTGGCTAGCGGGAGACGCGAGCAGTACTTC

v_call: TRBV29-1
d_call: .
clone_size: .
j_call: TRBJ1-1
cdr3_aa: CSVGEGNTEAFF
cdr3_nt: TGCAGCGTCGGAGAGGGGAACACTGAAGCTTTCTTT

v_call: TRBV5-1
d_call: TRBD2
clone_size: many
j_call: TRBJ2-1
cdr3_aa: CASSPRTSGNSYNEQFF
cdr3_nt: TGCGCCAGCAGTCCCCGGACTAGCGGAAATTCCTACAATGAGCAGTTCTTC

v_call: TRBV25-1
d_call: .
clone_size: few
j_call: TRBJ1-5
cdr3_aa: CASSTGNNQPQHF
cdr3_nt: TGTGCCAGCAGTACAGGGAACAATCAGCCCCAGCATTTT

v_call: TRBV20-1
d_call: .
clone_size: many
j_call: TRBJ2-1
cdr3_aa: CSARGSTGQFF
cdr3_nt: TGCAGTGCTAGGGGATCAACGGGTCAGTTCTTC

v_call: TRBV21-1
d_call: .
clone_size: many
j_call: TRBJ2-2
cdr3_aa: CASSKEEDRRGGELFF
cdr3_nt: TGTGCCAGCAGCAAAGAAGAGGACAGGCGGGGCGGGGAGCTGTTTTTT

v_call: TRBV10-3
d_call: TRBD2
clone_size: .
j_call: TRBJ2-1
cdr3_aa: CAIKNTGGGEYNEQFF
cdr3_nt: TGTGCCATTAAAAATACCGGCGGGGGGGAATACAATGAGCAGTTCTTC

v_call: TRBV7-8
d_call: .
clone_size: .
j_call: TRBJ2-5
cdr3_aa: CASSLGSGDQETQYF
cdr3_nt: TGTGCCAGCAGCTTAGGGTCAGGGGACCAAGAGACCCAGTACTTC

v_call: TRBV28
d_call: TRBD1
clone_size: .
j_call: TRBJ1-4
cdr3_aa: CASRRDRAGEKLFF
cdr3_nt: TGTGCCAGCAGGCGGGACAGGGCGGGTGAAAAACTGTTTTTT

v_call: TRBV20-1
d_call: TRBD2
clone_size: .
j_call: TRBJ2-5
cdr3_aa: CCASDRASGSRQETQYF
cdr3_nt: TGCTGTGCTAGTGATCGGGCTAGCGGGAGCCGTCAAGAGACCCAGTACTTC

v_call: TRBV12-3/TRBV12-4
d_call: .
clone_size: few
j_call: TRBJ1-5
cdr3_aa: CASSLGGGGSPQHF
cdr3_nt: TGTGCCAGCAGTTTAGGGGGGGGTGGTTCGCCCCAGCATTTT